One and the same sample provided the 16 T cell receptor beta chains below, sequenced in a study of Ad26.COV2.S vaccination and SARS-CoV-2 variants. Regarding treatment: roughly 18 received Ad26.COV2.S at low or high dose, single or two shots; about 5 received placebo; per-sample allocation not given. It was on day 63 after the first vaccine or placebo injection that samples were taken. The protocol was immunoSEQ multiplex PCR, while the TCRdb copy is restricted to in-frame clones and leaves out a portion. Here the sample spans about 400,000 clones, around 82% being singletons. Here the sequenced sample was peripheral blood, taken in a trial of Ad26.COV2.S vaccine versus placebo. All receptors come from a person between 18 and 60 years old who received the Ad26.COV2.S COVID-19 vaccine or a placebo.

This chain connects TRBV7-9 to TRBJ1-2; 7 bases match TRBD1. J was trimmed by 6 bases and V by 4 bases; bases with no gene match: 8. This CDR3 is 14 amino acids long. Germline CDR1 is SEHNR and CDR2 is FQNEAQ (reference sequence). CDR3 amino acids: CASSSMDRFNGYTF. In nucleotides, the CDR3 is TGTGCCAGCAGCTCAATGGACAGGTTTAATGGCTACACCTTC.

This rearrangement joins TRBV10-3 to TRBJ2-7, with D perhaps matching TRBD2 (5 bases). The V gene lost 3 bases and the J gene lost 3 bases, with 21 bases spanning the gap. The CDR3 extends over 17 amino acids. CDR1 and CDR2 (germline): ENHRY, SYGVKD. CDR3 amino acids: CAISDPPGREGDYEQYF. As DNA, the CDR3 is TGTGCCATCAGTGACCCGCCAGGCCGCGAGGGTGACTACGAGCAGTACTTC.

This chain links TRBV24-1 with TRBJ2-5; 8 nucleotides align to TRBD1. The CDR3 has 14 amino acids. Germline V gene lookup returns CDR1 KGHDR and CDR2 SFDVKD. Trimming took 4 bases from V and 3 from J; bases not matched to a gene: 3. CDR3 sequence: CATSDTGGKETQYF. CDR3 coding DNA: TGTGCCACCAGTGACACAGGGGGGAAAGAGACCCAGTACTTC.

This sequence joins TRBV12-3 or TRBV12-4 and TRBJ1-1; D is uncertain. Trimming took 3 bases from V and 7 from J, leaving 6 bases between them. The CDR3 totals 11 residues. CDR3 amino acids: CASSFKLEAFF. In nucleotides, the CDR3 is TGTGCCAGCAGTTTCAAGCTTGAAGCTTTCTTT.

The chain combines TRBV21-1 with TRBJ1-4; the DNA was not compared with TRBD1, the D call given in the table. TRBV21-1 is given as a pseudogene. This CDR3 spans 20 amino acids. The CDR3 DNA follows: TGTGCCAGCAGCGACCAAACTGGAGGGACAGGGGGCCCTACTAATGAAAAACTGTTTTTT. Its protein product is CASSDQTGGTGGPTNEKLFF.

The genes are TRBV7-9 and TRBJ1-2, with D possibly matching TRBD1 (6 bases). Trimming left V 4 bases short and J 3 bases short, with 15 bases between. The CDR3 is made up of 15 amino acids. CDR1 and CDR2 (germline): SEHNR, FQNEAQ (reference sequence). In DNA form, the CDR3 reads TGTGCCAGCAGCTCGGTGGGGGCGCTCGACTATGGCTACACCTTC. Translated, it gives CASSSVGALDYGYTF.

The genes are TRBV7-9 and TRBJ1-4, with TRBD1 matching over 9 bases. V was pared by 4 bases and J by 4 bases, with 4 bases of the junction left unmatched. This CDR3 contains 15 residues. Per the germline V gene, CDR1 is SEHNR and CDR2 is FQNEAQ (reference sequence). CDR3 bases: TGTGCCAGCAGCTGGTCGGGACAGGGTAATGAAAAACTGTTTTTT. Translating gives CASSWSGQGNEKLFF. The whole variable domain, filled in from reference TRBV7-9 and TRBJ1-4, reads DTGVSQNPRHKITKRGQNVTFRCDPISEHNRLYWYRQTLGQGPEFLTYFQNEAQLEKSRLLSDRFSAERPKGSFSTLEIQRTEQGDSAMYLCASSWSGQGNEKLFFGSGTQLSVL.

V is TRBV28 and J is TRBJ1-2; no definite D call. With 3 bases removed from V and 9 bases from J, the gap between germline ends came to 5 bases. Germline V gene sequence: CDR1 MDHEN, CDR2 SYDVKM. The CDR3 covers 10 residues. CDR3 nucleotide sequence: TGTGCCAGCAGTTTTGGGAGCTACACCTTC. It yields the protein CASSFGSYTF.

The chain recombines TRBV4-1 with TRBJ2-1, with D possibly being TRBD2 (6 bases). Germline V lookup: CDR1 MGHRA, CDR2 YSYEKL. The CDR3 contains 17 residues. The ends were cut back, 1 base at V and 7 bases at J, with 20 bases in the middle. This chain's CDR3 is CASSQGLAYRLMNEQFF. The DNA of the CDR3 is TGCGCCAGCAGCCAAGGGCTAGCGTACCGCTTGATGAATGAGCAGTTCTTC.

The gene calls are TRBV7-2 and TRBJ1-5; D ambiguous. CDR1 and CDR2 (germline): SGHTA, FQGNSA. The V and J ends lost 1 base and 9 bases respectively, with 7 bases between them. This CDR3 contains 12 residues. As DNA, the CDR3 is TGTGCCAGCAGCTTAGGGTCCGGGCCCCAGCATTTT. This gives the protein CASSLGSGPQHF.

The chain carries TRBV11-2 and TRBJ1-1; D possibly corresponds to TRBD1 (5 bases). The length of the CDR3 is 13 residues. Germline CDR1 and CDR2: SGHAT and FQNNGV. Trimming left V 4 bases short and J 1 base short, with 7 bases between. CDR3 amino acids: CASSWGPNTEAFF. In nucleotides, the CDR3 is TGTGCCAGCAGCTGGGGACCGAACACTGAAGCTTTCTTT.

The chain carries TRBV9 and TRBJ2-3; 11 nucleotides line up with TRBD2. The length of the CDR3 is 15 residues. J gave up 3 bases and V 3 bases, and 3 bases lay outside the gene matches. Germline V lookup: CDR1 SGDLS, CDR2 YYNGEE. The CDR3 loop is CASSGSGRETDTQYF. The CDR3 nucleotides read TGTGCCAGCAGCGGTAGCGGGAGGGAGACAGATACGCAGTATTTT.

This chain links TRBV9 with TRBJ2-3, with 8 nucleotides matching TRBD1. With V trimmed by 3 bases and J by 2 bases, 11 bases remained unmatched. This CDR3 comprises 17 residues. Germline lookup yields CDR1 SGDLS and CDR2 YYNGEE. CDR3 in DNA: TGTGCCAGCAGCGATACATGGCAGGGGGCCCCCACAGATACGCAGTATTTT. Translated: CASSDTWQGAPTDTQYF. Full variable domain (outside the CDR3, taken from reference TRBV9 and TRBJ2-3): DSGVTQTPKHLITATGQRVTLRCSPRSGDLSVYWYQQSLDQGLQFLIQYYNGEERAKGNILERFSAQQFPDLHSELNLSSLELGDSALYFCASSDTWQGAPTDTQYFGPGTRLTVL.

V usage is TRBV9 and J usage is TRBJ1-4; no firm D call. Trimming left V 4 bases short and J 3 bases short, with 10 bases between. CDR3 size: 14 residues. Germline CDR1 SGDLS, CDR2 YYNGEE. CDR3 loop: CASSPRVPNEKLFF. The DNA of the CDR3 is TGTGCCAGCAGCCCGCGGGTCCCTAATGAAAAACTGTTTTTT.

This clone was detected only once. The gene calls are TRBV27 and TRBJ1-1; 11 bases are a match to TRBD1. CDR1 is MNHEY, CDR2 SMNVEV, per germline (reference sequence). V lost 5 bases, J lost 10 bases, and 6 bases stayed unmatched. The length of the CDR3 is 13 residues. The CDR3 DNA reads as TGTGCCAGCAGTCACCGGGACAGGGGGGGAGCTTTCTTT. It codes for CASSHRDRGGAFF.

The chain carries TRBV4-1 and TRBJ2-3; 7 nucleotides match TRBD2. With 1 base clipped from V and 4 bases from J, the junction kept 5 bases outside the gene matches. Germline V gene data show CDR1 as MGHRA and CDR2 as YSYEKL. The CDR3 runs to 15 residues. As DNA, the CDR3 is TGCGCCAGCAGCCAAGGGGAGGGAACCCCAGATACGCAGTATTTT. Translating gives CASSQGEGTPDTQYF.